The clone carrying this T cell receptor (beta chain) came up many times. The antigen is unknown. The CDR3 contains 15 residues. The junction had 7 bases not matched to a gene; V was cut back by 3 bases and J by 5 bases. The data derive from a study of molecular identifiers for immune sequencing clone quantification. General study results and limits: Jurkat TCR RNA spiked in from one cell reportedly remained identifiable amid about a million naive cells. Naive cells had under 1% of molecules in clones above 20 RNA copies, effectors over 99%.

TCRdb fed the PCR reads into MiXCR, producing one record per CDR3 protein. This table holds about 65,000 distinct CDR3 sequences, under 20% found once. The source of this sequence is a human donor in good health. Some libraries in this study had Jurkat cell RNA spiked in. Sequencing was performed on naive CD8+ T cells from blood, with Jurkat cell RNA spiked in. The subset was: FACS-sorted CD8+CD4-CCR7+CD45RA+ naive T cells. The V gene is TRBV12-3 or TRBV12-4, the J gene TRBJ1-5; 7 nucleotides agree with TRBD1. In DNA form, the CDR3 reads TGTGCCAGCAGTTTTACGGCAGGGGGGGATCAGCCCCAGCATTTT. Amino acid sequence: CASSFTAGGDQPQHF.